This TCR beta chain was recovered during a study of OX40 agonist ivuxolimab in advanced cancers. About the research overall: Prior therapy, whether anti-PD-1, anti-PD-L1 or anti-CTLA-4, was allowed, and roughly 41% had some. Study results and limitations: Low normalized T-cell clonal expansion was additionally recorded for some nonresponders. Researchers report that CD8+ T cells had, on average, more expanded clones than CD4+.

Produced via immunoSEQ multiplex PCR; TCRdb's table is partial and in-frame only. The data contain some 19,000 clones, about nine tenths of them singletons. The CDR3 has 13 residues. The germline V gene encodes CDR1 SQVTM and CDR2 ANQGSEA. Trimming pared 4 bases from V and 2 bases from J, leaving 8 bases between. To note about this clone: Its antigen remains unknown.

The sequence came from an adult with an advanced solid tumor such as melanoma, head and neck, liver or kidney cancer. V usage is TRBV29-1 and J usage is TRBJ2-2; a weak D match, TRBD1 (5 bases). The input for sequencing was CD4+ or CD8+ T cells sorted from blood, taken in a trial of the OX40 agonist ivuxolimab. In DNA, the CDR3 is TGCAGCGTTGCAGGGTATAACACCGGGGAGCTGTTTTTT. This sequence encodes CSVAGYNTGELFF.